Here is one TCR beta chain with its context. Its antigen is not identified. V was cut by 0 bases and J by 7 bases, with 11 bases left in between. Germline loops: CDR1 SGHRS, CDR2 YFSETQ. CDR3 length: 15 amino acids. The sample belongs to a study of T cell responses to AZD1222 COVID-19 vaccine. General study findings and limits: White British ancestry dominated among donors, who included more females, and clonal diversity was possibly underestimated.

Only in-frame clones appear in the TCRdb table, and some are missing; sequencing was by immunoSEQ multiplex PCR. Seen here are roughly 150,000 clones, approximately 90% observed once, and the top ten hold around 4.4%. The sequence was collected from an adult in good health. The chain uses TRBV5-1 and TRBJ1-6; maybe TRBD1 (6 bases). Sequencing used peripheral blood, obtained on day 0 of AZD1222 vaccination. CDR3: CASSLAPQGNSPLHF. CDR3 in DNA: TGCGCCAGCAGCTTGGCCCCGCAGGGGAATTCACCCCTCCACTTT.